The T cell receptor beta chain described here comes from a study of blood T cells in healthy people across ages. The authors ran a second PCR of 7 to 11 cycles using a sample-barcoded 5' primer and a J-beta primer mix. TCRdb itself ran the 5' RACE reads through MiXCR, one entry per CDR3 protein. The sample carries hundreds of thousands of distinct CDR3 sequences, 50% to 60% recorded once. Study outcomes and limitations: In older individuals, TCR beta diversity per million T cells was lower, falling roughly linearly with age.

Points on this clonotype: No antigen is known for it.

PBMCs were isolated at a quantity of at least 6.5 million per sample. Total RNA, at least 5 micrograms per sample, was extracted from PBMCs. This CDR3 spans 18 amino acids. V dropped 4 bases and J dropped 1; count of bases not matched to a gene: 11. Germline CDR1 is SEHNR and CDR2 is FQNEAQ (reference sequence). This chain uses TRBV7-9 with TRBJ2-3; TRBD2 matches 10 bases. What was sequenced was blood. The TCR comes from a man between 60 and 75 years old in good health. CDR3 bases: TGTGCCAGCAGCTGGCTAGTCAGACTAGCGGGTGGCACAGATACGCAGTATTTT. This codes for CASSWLVRLAGGTDTQYF.